Below, 14 T cell receptor beta chains from the same sample are listed, as sequenced in a study of blood T cell repertoires in COVID-19. Here immunoSEQ multiplex PCR was the method, and the copy in TCRdb shows in-frame clones only, minus some. The sample lists roughly 66,000 clones, approximately 91% seen once, with around 7% in the top ten. Sequenced sample: peripheral blood. The origin of the receptors is a human donor in a cohort sampled during active COVID-19.

As to this clone: The sample has other DNA sequences that encode this CDR3 too. The V and J genes are TRBV9 and TRBJ2-3, with 9 nucleotides matching TRBD1. Per the germline V gene, CDR1 is SGDLS and CDR2 is YYNGEE. This CDR3 is built from 15 residues. J gave up 2 bases and V 0 bases, and 1 base lay outside the gene matches. CDR3 sequence: CASSVGTGDTDTQYF. The CDR3 bases are TGTGCCAGCAGCGTAGGGACAGGGGACACAGATACGCAGTATTTT.

This chain uses TRBV4-3 with TRBJ2-3; D is undetermined. Germline CDR1 and CDR2: LGHNA and YSLEER. The CDR3 spans 15 residues. V lost 0 bases and J lost 4, with 11 bases in between. The CDR3 bases are TGCGCCAGCAGCCAAGATCTGAGCAGGTCAGATACGCAGTATTTT. Protein: CASSQDLSRSDTQYF.

V is TRBV7-2 and J is TRBJ1-1; D may be TRBD1 (5 bases). The CDR3 has 14 residues. In germline, CDR1 is SGHTA, CDR2 FQGNSA. V shed 3 bases and J shed 4 bases, with 12 bases lying between them. CDR3 in amino acids: CASSLGGESTEAFF. In DNA form, the CDR3 reads TGTGCCAGCAGCTTGGGAGGGGAGAGCACTGAAGCTTTCTTT.

The gene calls are TRBV9 and TRBJ2-7, with TRBD2 matching 7 bases. CDR1 and CDR2 from the germline V gene are SGDLS and YYNGEE. V was pared by 7 bases and J by 2 bases, with 12 bases of the junction left unmatched. The CDR3 runs 15 residues. The CDR3 loop is CASATGGSPPYEQYF. The CDR3 DNA reads TGTGCCAGCGCTACCGGGGGGAGTCCCCCCTACGAGCAGTACTTC.

This clone was observed a single time. One end of the junction does not line up with germline, which may come from a read error. The chain carries TRBV2 and TRBJ2-3, with D unresolved. CDR3 length: 15 amino acids. Germline CDR1 SNHLY, CDR2 FYNNEI. Written as DNA, the CDR3 is TGTGCCAGCAATGAAATGAGTACAGACACAGATACGCAGTATTTT. Encoded protein: CASNEMSTDTDTQYF. Supplemented by reference TRBV2 and TRBJ2-3, the full variable domain reads EPEVTQTPSHQVTQMGQEVILRCVPISNHLYFYWYRQILGQKVEFLVSFYNNEISEKSEIFDDQFSVERPDGSNFTLKIRSTKLEDSAMYFCASNEMSTDTDTQYFGPGTRLTVL.

V gene TRBV2 combines with J gene TRBJ2-1; 7 nucleotides agree with TRBD2. CDR3 length equals 15 residues. Germline V gene data show CDR1 as SNHLY and CDR2 as FYNNEI. V dropped 6 bases and J dropped 5; count of bases not matched to a gene: 10. In DNA form, the CDR3 reads TGTGCCAGCAGCACTAGCGAGGGAAGGGACAATGAGCAGTTCTTC. Protein: CASSTSEGRDNEQFF.

This clone showed up just a few times. The chain's CDR3 is CSASPGTGIGELFF. CDR3 DNA sequence: TGCAGTGCTAGTCCCGGGACAGGGATCGGGGAGCTGTTTTTT. The V gene is TRBV20-1, the J gene TRBJ2-2; 9 bases fit TRBD1. J gave up 7 bases and V 3 bases, and 6 bases lay outside the gene matches. This CDR3 contains 14 residues. Germline CDR1 DFQATT, CDR2 SNEGSKA (reference sequence).

CDR3 sequence: CASSSPLAGVETQYF. DNA for the CDR3: TGTGCCAGCAGCTCCCCTCTAGCGGGGGTGGAGACCCAGTACTTC. The chain combines TRBV11-2 with TRBJ2-5; 10 bases agree with TRBD2. This CDR3 is built from 15 residues. The junction had 7 bases not matched to a gene; V was cut back by 4 bases and J by 5 bases. Germline CDR1 SGHAT, CDR2 FQNNGV.

The chain uses TRBV7-2 and TRBJ1-3; no reliable D call. Trimming cost V 2 bases and J 2 bases, with 7 bases left between them. Germline CDR1 SGHTA, CDR2 FQGNSA. This CDR3 has 14 amino acids. The CDR3 sequence is CASSLPPTGNTIYF. The CDR3 region has the DNA TGTGCCAGCAGCTTACCCCCAACTGGAAACACCATATATTTT.

The CDR3 DNA is TGTGCCACCAGCAGAGATAAAGTGGCGGCGGGCGAGCAGTACTTC. It translates to CATSRDKVAAGEQYF. V usage is TRBV15 and J usage is TRBJ2-7, with D possibly TRBD2 on 5 matching bases. The CDR3 covers 15 residues. V was cut by 0 bases and J by 6 bases, with 15 bases left in between. Germline CDR1 is LNHNV and CDR2 is YYDKDF (reference sequence).

The chain links TRBV29-1 to TRBJ2-2; D remains ambiguous. Germline V gene data show CDR1 as SQVTM and CDR2 as ANQGSEA. V lost 4 bases to trimming and J lost 0 bases, with 6 bases between them. The CDR3 sequence is 13 residues long. CDR3 in amino acids: CSVVGPNTGELFF. CDR3 DNA: TGCAGCGTTGTCGGTCCGAACACCGGGGAGCTGTTTTTT.

V gene TRBV11-3 combines with J gene TRBJ2-2, with D tentatively TRBD2 (6 bases). Trimming pared 4 bases from V and 5 bases from J, leaving 17 bases between. Germline V lookup: CDR1 SGHNT, CDR2 YENEEA. The CDR3 has 16 residues. CDR3 sequence: CASSSGLGAGTGELFF. The CDR3 DNA follows: TGTGCCAGCAGCTCGGGGCTTGGGGCGGGGACCGGGGAGCTGTTTTTT. Based on the CDR3 plus reference TRBV11-3 and TRBJ2-2, the full variable domain is EAGVVQSPRYKIIEKKQPVAFWCNPISGHNTLYWYLQNLGQGPELLIRYENEEAVDDSQLPKDRFSAERLKGVDSTLKIQPAELGDSAVYLCASSSGLGAGTGELFFGEGSRLTVL.

The chain links TRBV6-5 to TRBJ2-2; no reliable D call. The CDR3 has 14 amino acids. V gave up 5 bases and J gave up 0 bases, with 7 bases separating them. The germline V gene has CDR1 MNHEY and CDR2 SVGAGI. CDR3 DNA: TGTGCCAGCAGTACTAAGGCGAACACCGGGGAGCTGTTTTTT. Translating gives CASSTKANTGELFF.

The rearrangement uses TRBV7-9 and TRBJ2-3, with 9 bases matching TRBD2. Germline V gives CDR1 SEHNR, CDR2 FQNEAQ (reference sequence). Unmatched junction bases numbered 5, after V lost 5 bases and J lost 5 bases. The CDR3 is 14 amino acids. The CDR3 is CASSLGLAIDTQYF. DNA for the CDR3: TGTGCCAGCAGCCTGGGACTAGCTATAGATACGCAGTATTTT.